This paragraph covers one T cell receptor (beta chain) sequence. This entry is derived from a study of patients and donors after allogeneic stem cell transplantation. TCRdb ran MiXCR on the RT-PCR reads and lists one entry per CDR3 protein. The sample includes some 960,000 distinct CDR3 sequences, about a sixth seen only once; the top ten take 5.5% to 6.5%. The V and J ends lost 6 bases and 7 bases, in that order; junction bases with no gene match: 6. Germline CDR1 MNHNS, CDR2 SASEGT. The CDR3 has 15 amino acids. The sample was blood, either unsorted or a sorted T cell fraction (not recorded which). The genes are TRBV6-1 and TRBJ2-1, with 13 bases that match TRBD2. The TCR sequence derives from a human donor who was either an allogeneic HSCT recipient or a stem cell or donor lymphocyte infusion donor (not recorded which). It is not recorded whose cells these are; they may come from a transplant donor. CDR3 residues: CASRETSGRANEQFF. The CDR3 coding sequence is TGTGCCAGCAGGGAAACTAGCGGGAGGGCAAATGAGCAGTTCTTC.